The next 8 T cell receptor beta chains were all read from a single sample in a study of T cells in localized non-small cell lung cancer. Here immunoSEQ multiplex PCR was the method, and the copy in TCRdb shows in-frame clones only, minus some. Of 65,000 to 80,000 clones in the sample, about 81% were seen once. The specimen was peripheral blood, collected before any cancer treatment. The receptors come from a female donor older than 55 with stage I lung adenocarcinoma.

At least ten counts were recorded for this clone. The chain has TRBV7-2 and TRBJ2-7; 9 nucleotides align to TRBD2. The ends lost 5 bases at V and 0 bases at J; junction bases unmatched: 5. Germline CDR1 and CDR2: SGHTA and FQGNSA. CDR3 size: 15 residues. CDR3 in amino acids: CASSESSGSSYEQYF. In DNA, the CDR3 is TGTGCCAGCAGCGAGAGTAGCGGGAGCTCCTACGAGCAGTACTTC. The variable domain in full, with the rest retrieved from reference TRBV7-2 and TRBJ2-7, is GAGVSQSPSNKVTEKGKDVELRCDPISGHTALYWYRQSLGQGLEFLIYFQGNSAPDKSGLPSDRFSAERTGGSVSTLTIQRTQQEDSAVYLCASSESSGSSYEQYFGPGTRLTVT.

The J gene is TRBJ2-2, the V gene TRBV9; no reliable D call. Trimming left V 0 bases short and J 0 bases short, with 12 bases between. The CDR3 consists of 17 residues. Germline V gene lookup returns CDR1 SGDLS and CDR2 YYNGEE. Here the CDR3 DNA reads TGTGCCAGCAGCGTAGGTAATAGACCAGCGAACACCGGGGAGCTGTTTTTT. Translation: CASSVGNRPANTGELFF.

The chain links TRBV6-5 to TRBJ1-3, with D possibly being TRBD1 (6 bases). The CDR3 runs 12 residues. CDR1 is MNHEY and CDR2 is SVGAGI in the germline V gene. The V gene lost 7 bases and the J gene lost 10 bases, with 14 bases spanning the gap. The CDR3 sequence is CASMREGGTIYF. The CDR3 region has the DNA TGTGCCAGCATGAGGGAAGGGGGAACCATATATTTT.

V usage is TRBV29-1 and J usage is TRBJ1-2; TRBD1 might be the D (5 bases). CDR3 size: 14 residues. V lost 6 bases to trimming and J lost 4 bases, with 18 bases between them. The V gene's germline CDR1 is SQVTM and CDR2 ANQGSEA. The CDR3 protein is CSVRRQSFGYGYTF. In nucleotides, the CDR3 is TGCAGCGTGAGACGACAGTCTTTTGGCTATGGCTACACCTTC.

J is TRBJ2-7 and V is TRBV5-1, with D hard to call. Trimming left V 0 bases short and J 2 bases short, with 12 bases between. CDR1 SGHRS and CDR2 YFSETQ come from the germline V gene. This CDR3 has 15 residues. The CDR3 is CASSLGGYEAYEQYF. The CDR3 region has the DNA TGCGCCAGCAGCTTGGGGGGATATGAGGCCTACGAGCAGTACTTC.

In its sample, this clone was seen many times. The rearrangement links TRBV11-2 to TRBJ1-2; 7 bases match TRBD1. Germline-derived CDR1 and CDR2 are SGHAT and FQNNGV. CDR3 size: 14 residues. Trimming at V came to 7 bases and at J to 8 bases, leaving 13 bases not matched to a gene. Written as DNA, the CDR3 is TGTGCCAGCACCGTTATGACAGGGTTGGGGGGCTACACCTTC. Amino acid sequence: CASTVMTGLGGYTF.

The V call is TRBV5-4, the J call TRBJ2-3; the D gene is possibly TRBD2 (6 bases). Germline loops: CDR1 SGHNT, CDR2 YYREEE (reference sequence). The CDR3 has 15 residues. V gave up 4 bases and J gave up 4 bases, with 16 bases separating them. CDR3 nucleotide sequence: TGTGCCAGCAGCCGAGAGGGCGGGAATGCAGATACGCAGTATTTT. Translating gives CASSREGGNADTQYF.

The chain recombines TRBV7-8 with TRBJ2-7; weak D call: TRBD1 (5 bases). CDR3 length: 15 amino acids. Germline CDR1 and CDR2: SGHVS and FQNEAQ. The V gene lost 5 bases and the J gene lost 2 bases, with 16 bases spanning the gap. CDR3 DNA sequence: TGTGCCAGCAGCGAGATACAGGCCTCCGCCTACGAGCAGTACTTC. Translating gives CASSEIQASAYEQYF.